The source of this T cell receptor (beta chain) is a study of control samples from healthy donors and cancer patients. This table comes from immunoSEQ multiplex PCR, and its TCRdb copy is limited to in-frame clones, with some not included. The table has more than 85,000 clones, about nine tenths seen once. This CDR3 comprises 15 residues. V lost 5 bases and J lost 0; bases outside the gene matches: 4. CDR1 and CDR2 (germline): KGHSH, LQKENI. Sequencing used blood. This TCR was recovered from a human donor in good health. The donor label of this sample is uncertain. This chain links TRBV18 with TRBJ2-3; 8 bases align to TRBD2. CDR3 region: CASSKGLVSTDTQYF. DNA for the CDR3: TGTGCCAGCTCAAAGGGACTAGTGAGCACAGATACGCAGTATTTT.